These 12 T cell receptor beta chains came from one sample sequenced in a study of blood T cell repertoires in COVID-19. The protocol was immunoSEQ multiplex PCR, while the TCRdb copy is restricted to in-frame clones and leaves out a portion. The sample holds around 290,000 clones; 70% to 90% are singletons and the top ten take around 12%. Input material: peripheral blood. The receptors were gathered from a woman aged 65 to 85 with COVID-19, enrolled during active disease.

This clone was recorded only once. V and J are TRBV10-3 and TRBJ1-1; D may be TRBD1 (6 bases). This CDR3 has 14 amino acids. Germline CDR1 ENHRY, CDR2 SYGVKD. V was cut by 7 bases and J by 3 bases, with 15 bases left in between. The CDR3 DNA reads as TGTGCCATCACCAAGACAGGAGAGGACACTGAAGCTTTCTTT. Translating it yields CAITKTGEDTEAFF.

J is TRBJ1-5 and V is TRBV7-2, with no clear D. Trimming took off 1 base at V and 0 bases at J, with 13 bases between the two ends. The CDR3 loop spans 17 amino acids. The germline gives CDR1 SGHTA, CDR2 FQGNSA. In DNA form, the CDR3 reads TGTGCCAGCAGCTTAGAAGTCAGCGAATATAGCAATCAGCCCCAGCATTTT. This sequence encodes CASSLEVSEYSNQPQHF. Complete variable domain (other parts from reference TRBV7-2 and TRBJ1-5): GAGVSQSPSNKVTEKGKDVELRCDPISGHTALYWYRQSLGQGLEFLIYFQGNSAPDKSGLPSDRFSAERTGGSVSTLTIQRTQQEDSAVYLCASSLEVSEYSNQPQHFGDGTRLSIL.

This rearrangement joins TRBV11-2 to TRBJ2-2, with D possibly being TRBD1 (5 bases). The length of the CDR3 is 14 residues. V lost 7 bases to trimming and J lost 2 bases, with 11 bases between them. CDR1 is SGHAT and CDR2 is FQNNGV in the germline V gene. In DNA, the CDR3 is TGTGCCAGCATGTGGCAGGGAAACACCGGGGAGCTGTTTTTT. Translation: CASMWQGNTGELFF.

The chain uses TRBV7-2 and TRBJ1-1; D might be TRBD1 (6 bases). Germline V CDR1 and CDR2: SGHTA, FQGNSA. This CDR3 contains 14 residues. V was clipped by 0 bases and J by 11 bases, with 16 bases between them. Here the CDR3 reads CASSLAVGGRGAFF. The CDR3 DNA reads TGTGCCAGCAGCTTAGCCGTGGGCGGGAGGGGGGCTTTCTTT. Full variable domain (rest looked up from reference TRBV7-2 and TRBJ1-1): GAGVSQSPSNKVTEKGKDVELRCDPISGHTALYWYRQSLGQGLEFLIYFQGNSAPDKSGLPSDRFSAERTGGSVSTLTIQRTQQEDSAVYLCASSLAVGGRGAFFGQGTRLTVV.

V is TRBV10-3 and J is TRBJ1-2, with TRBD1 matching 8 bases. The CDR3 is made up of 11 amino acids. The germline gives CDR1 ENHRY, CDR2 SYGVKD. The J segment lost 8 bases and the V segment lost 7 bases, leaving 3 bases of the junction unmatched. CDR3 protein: CAITGGKGYTF. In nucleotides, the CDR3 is TGTGCCATCACAGGGGGCAAGGGCTACACCTTC.

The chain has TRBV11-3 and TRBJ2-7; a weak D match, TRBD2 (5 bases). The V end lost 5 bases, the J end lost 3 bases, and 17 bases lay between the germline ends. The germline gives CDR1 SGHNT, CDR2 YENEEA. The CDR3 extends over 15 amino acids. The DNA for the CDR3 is TGTGCCAGCAGCCTACCTGCGGACTGGAACTACGAGCAGTACTTC. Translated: CASSLPADWNYEQYF.

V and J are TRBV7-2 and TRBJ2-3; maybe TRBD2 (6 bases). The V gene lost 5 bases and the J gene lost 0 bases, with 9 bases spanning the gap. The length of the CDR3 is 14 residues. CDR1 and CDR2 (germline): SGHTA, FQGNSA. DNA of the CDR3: TGTGCCAGCAGCGGGGGGACTAGCACAGATACGCAGTATTTT. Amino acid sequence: CASSGGTSTDTQYF.

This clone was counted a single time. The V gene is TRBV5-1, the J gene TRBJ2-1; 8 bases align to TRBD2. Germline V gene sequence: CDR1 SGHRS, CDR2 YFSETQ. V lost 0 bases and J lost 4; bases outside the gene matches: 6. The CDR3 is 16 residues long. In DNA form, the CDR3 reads TGCGCCAGCAGCTTGGCCAGGGTAGCGGGGTACAATGAGCAGTTCTTC. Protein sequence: CASSLARVAGYNEQFF.

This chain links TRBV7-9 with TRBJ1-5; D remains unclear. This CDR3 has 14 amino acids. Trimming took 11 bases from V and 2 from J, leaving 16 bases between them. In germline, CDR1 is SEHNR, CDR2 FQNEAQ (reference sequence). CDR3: CASQTGTGNQPQHF. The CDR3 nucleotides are TGTGCCTCCCAGACGGGTACGGGCAATCAGCCCCAGCATTTT.

The CDR3: CASSPTGRSTDTQYF. The CDR3 bases are TGTGCCAGCAGCCCGACAGGGCGTAGCACAGATACGCAGTATTTT. V and J are TRBV9 and TRBJ2-3, with 7 bases fitting TRBD1. Germline V gene sequence: CDR1 SGDLS, CDR2 YYNGEE. Germline trimming cut 4 bases from V and 0 bases from J; bases unmatched to any gene: 5. The CDR3 spans 15 residues.

The DNA of the CDR3 is TGTGCCAGCAGCCCCCGCGGCACCGGGGAGCTGTTTTTT. Translated, it gives CASSPRGTGELFF. This chain uses TRBV11-2 with TRBJ2-2; D is unresolved. Trimming stripped 5 bases from V and 4 bases from J, with 8 bases between. The CDR3 spans 13 residues. CDR1 is SGHAT and CDR2 is FQNNGV in the germline V gene.

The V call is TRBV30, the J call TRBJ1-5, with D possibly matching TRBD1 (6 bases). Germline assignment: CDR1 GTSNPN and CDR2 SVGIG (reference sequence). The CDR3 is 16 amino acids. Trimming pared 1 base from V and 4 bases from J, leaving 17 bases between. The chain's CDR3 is CAWSAYREGKNQPQHF. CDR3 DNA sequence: TGTGCCTGGAGTGCTTACAGGGAGGGGAAAAATCAGCCCCAGCATTTT.